Following are 32 T cell receptor beta chains from one sample sequenced in a study of CD8+CD57+ T cells in acquired aplastic anemia. Genomic DNA served as template for TCR beta VDJ and CDR3 profiling. TCRdb called the reads again in MiXCR, with one record for every CDR3 protein. The table has roughly 63,000 distinct CDR3 sequences, 45% to 60% seen once. Specimen: sorted CD4+, CD8+, or CD8+CD57+ T cells (not recorded which) from PBMCs. These receptors were taken from a human donor in good health, serving as a control.

CDR3 sequence reads: CASRTGRDTEAFF. In DNA form, the CDR3 reads TGTGCCAGCAGGACCGGGCGGGACACTGAAGCTTTCTTT. The chain recombines TRBV7-9 with TRBJ1-1; unclear D gene. V dropped 6 bases and J dropped 3 bases, with 11 bases sitting between them. The CDR3 totals 13 residues. Germline values: CDR1 SEHNR, CDR2 FQNEAQ (reference sequence).

V gene TRBV2 combines with J gene TRBJ2-7; D is ambiguous. The CDR3 runs to 14 residues. The germline V and J ends were trimmed by 6 bases and 2 bases, with 14 bases remaining between them. Germline V gene lookup returns CDR1 SNHLY and CDR2 FYNNEI. CDR3 DNA: TGTGCCAGCAGCTTAGGGCGCCTTACCTACGAGCAGTACTTC. This encodes CASSLGRLTYEQYF.

This clonotype was seen a handful of times. The chain has TRBV3-1 and TRBJ2-3, with 7 positions matching TRBD2. CDR1 is LGHDT, CDR2 YNNKEL, per germline (reference sequence). V dropped 4 bases and J dropped 0; count of bases not matched to a gene: 7. The CDR3 covers 16 residues. CDR3 in DNA: TGTGCCAGCAGCCGAAGAGCGGGAACTAGCACAGATACGCAGTATTTT. It encodes CASSRRAGTSTDTQYF.

This clonotype was found once. The chain links TRBV29-1 to TRBJ2-7; 9 bases agree with TRBD1. The CDR3 spans 14 residues. Losses at the gene ends were 4 bases for V and 4 bases for J; bases not matched to a gene: 8. Per germline, CDR1 SQVTM and CDR2 ANQGSEA. Here the CDR3 DNA reads TGCAGCGTTGTTGACGGGACAGGGCCGTACGAGCAGTACTTC. It is translated as CSVVDGTGPYEQYF.

This clonotype occurred once. The CDR3 DNA is TGCGCCAGCAGAGGAATGGGGGGCTACACCTTC. Translating it yields CASRGMGGYTF. The chain couples TRBV10-2 to TRBJ1-2, with D unresolved. Germline assignment: CDR1 WSHSY and CDR2 SAAADI. The CDR3 extends over 11 amino acids. Trimming pared 6 bases from V and 8 bases from J, leaving 10 bases between.

The chain joins TRBV20-1 to TRBJ2-3; 8 nucleotides match TRBD2. Germline CDR1 is DFQATT and CDR2 is SNEGSKA (reference sequence). The CDR3 sequence is 14 residues long. J was trimmed by 2 bases and V by 7 bases; bases with no gene match: 8. The CDR3 DNA is TGCAGTGTCCGGACTAGCACTCACACAGATACGCAGTATTTT. Protein product: CSVRTSTHTDTQYF.

A word on this clonotype: At one of its ends the junction is not consistent with the germline gene, which may arise from a read error. The rearrangement links TRBV2 to TRBJ1-2, with 9 bases lining up with TRBD1. Looked up from germline, CDR1 is SNHLY and CDR2 is FYNNEI. The CDR3 spans 12 residues. This chain's CDR3 is CASRGTGLGHAF. As DNA, the CDR3 is TGTGCCAGCAGAGGGACAGGGCTAGGCCACGCCTTC.

This clonotype occurred a few times. This chain connects TRBV29-1 to TRBJ2-7; the D gene is possibly TRBD1 (5 bases). This CDR3 is 13 amino acids long. V lost 7 bases and J lost 3, with 16 bases in between. Germline lookup yields CDR1 SQVTM and CDR2 ANQGSEA. The DNA for the CDR3 is TGCAGCGCCCAAGCCCGCAGGGACTACGAGCAGTACTTC. Translation gives CSAQARRDYEQYF.

The table lists this clonotype with a count of one. The chain is built from TRBV10-3 and TRBJ2-5; either TRBD1 or TRBD2 may fit D (6 bases each). V lost 4 bases and J 5 bases, leaving 14 bases between the germline ends. Germline values: CDR1 ENHRY, CDR2 SYGVKD. The CDR3 spans 14 residues. This chain's CDR3 is CAISAQTRGETQYF. The CDR3 coding sequence is TGTGCCATCAGTGCCCAGACTAGGGGGGAGACCCAGTACTTC.

A few counts support this clonotype. The J gene is TRBJ1-1, the V gene TRBV7-8; D remains ambiguous. Trimming left V 5 bases short and J 4 bases short, with 11 bases between. The germline V gene has CDR1 SGHVS and CDR2 FQNEAQ. There are 13 residues in the CDR3. For the CDR3, the DNA is TGTGCCAGCAGCGAGACGGTTTTCACTGAAGCTTTCTTT. It translates to CASSETVFTEAFF.

The V gene is TRBV11-2, the J gene TRBJ2-3; the D call may be TRBD1 or TRBD2 (6 bases each). Germline assignment: CDR1 SGHAT and CDR2 FQNNGV. V dropped 3 bases and J dropped 3 bases, with 19 bases sitting between them. This CDR3 has 17 residues. CDR3 sequence: CASSLGKNLGGTDTQYF. CDR3 sequence (DNA): TGTGCCAGCAGCTTGGGGAAGAACCTAGGGGGGACAGATACGCAGTATTTT.

This clonotype was recorded only once. This rearrangement joins TRBV6-1 to TRBJ1-6, with a tentative D call TRBD1 (6 bases). CDR1 and CDR2 (germline): MNHNS, SASEGT. The CDR3 totals 17 residues. Between the trimmed V and J ends, which lost 0 bases and 5 bases, there was a span of 14 bases. CDR3 sequence: CASSEALGTLNNSPLHF. The CDR3 nucleotides are TGTGCCAGCAGTGAAGCATTGGGGACACTGAATAATTCACCCCTCCACTTT.

CDR3 residues: CATSRDKREFPQYF. In DNA form, the CDR3 reads TGTGCCACCAGCAGAGACAAGCGGGAGTTCCCGCAGTATTTT. The genes are TRBV15 and TRBJ2-3, with 8 bases lining up with TRBD2. CDR1 is LNHNV and CDR2 is YYDKDF in the germline V gene (reference sequence). This CDR3 has 14 residues. The trim removed 0 bases at V and 10 bases at J, leaving 6 bases unmatched.

This clonotype has only a few counts. The chain links TRBV10-1 to TRBJ2-1, with TRBD1 matching 12 bases. Germline V CDR1 and CDR2: WNHNN, SYGVQD (reference sequence). The CDR3 totals 15 residues. Unmatched junction bases numbered 7, after V lost 7 bases and J lost 6 bases. The CDR3 region is CASTCRDRGRNEQFF. In DNA form, the CDR3 reads TGCGCCAGCACCTGCCGGGACAGGGGGCGCAATGAGCAGTTCTTC.

The V and J genes are TRBV3-1 and TRBJ2-5; no clear D. Germline V gene sequence: CDR1 LGHDT, CDR2 YNNKEL (reference sequence). This CDR3 contains 16 residues. V was pared by 0 bases and J by 1 base, with 12 bases between. CDR3 sequence (DNA): TGTGCCAGCAGCCAAGACTCGACGAAGGGCCAAGAGACCCAGTACTTC. Its translation is CASSQDSTKGQETQYF.

The rearrangement links TRBV10-3 to TRBJ2-1, with D maybe TRBD2 (5 bases). The CDR3 length is 14 residues. The ends were cut back, 6 bases at V and 0 bases at J, with 9 bases in the middle. CDR1 and CDR2 from the germline V gene are ENHRY and SYGVKD. CDR3 sequence (DNA): TGTGCCATCAGCGGGGAACTCTCCTACAATGAGCAGTTCTTC. Translating it yields CAISGELSYNEQFF.

The chain links TRBV7-9 to TRBJ2-7, with 7 nucleotides matching TRBD2. The V gene end was trimmed by 7 bases and the J gene end by 9 bases; junction bases not matched to a gene: 12. From germline, CDR1 is SEHNR and CDR2 FQNEAQ (reference sequence). This CDR3 has 13 amino acids. This chain's CDR3 is CASIVGLPGGQYF. The CDR3 bases are TGTGCCAGCATCGTCGGGCTCCCGGGGGGGCAGTACTTC.

This clonotype showed up many times. J is TRBJ1-5 and V is TRBV2; 7 nucleotides agree with TRBD1. J lost 7 bases, V lost 6 bases, and 9 bases had no gene match. The germline CDR1 and CDR2 sequences are SNHLY and FYNNEI. The CDR3 totals 14 residues. CDR3: CASRAGDSWQPQHF. CDR3 coding DNA: TGTGCCAGCAGGGCGGGGGACAGTTGGCAGCCCCAGCATTTT.

By share, this clonotype counts as medium-sized. The chain uses TRBV7-8 and TRBJ1-2; D is perhaps TRBD1 (5 bases). With 1 base removed from V and 4 bases from J, the gap between germline ends came to 7 bases. CDR1 and CDR2 from the germline V gene are SGHVS and FQNEAQ. The CDR3 totals 13 residues. The CDR3, as DNA: TGTGCCAGCAGCTTAGAACAGGTCTATGGCTACACCTTC. Protein sequence: CASSLEQVYGYTF.

This clonotype was recorded at least ten times. The chain uses TRBV11-2 and TRBJ2-5, with D perhaps matching TRBD2 (6 bases). V was pared by 5 bases and J by 0 bases, with 16 bases between. Per the germline V gene, CDR1 is SGHAT and CDR2 is FQNNGV. This CDR3 comprises 16 residues. CDR3 coding DNA: TGTGCCAGCAGCCCCGGGGTAGCGGCGTACCAAGAGACCCAGTACTTC. It specifies CASSPGVAAYQETQYF.

This chain joins TRBV13 and TRBJ2-5; weak D call: TRBD2 (6 bases). CDR1 PRHDT and CDR2 FYEKMQ come from the germline V gene (reference sequence). This CDR3 comprises 14 residues. V gave up 5 bases and J gave up 5 bases, with 15 bases separating them. The CDR3 reads CASSPQVGGETQYF. CDR3 in DNA: TGTGCCAGCAGCCCCCAAGTGGGAGGCGAGACCCAGTACTTC.

By proportion, this clonotype is medium-sized (0.01 to 0.1%). V gene TRBV25-1 combines with J gene TRBJ2-1, with D hard to call. This CDR3 region has 15 residues. Germline values: CDR1 MGHDK, CDR2 SYGVNS. Trimming shortened V by 2 bases and J by 6 bases, and 14 bases separated the two germline ends. CDR3 DNA sequence: TGTGCCAGCAGTGAAGTAGGGTTTTTGGGCAATGAGCAGTTCTTC. This gives the protein CASSEVGFLGNEQFF.

The rearrangement joins TRBV2 to TRBJ1-5; the D is unclear. The CDR3 is 15 amino acids. V lost 3 bases and J 2 bases, leaving 11 bases between the germline ends. Germline lookup yields CDR1 SNHLY and CDR2 FYNNEI. The CDR3 region is CASSDPGFRNQPQHF. The CDR3 DNA is TGTGCCAGCAGTGATCCCGGGTTTCGCAATCAGCCCCAGCATTTT.

Many counts were recorded for this clonotype. V usage is TRBV20-1 and J usage is TRBJ2-1; 11 bases map to TRBD2. The ends lost 0 bases at V and 10 bases at J; junction bases unmatched: 8. Germline loops: CDR1 DFQATT, CDR2 SNEGSKA (reference sequence). This CDR3 has 15 residues. Here the CDR3 DNA reads TGCAGTGCTAGAGACATCTTAGCGGGGGGGCGGGAGCAGTTCTTC. Protein: CSARDILAGGREQFF.

In its sample, this clonotype was seen once. This chain links TRBV4-3 with TRBJ1-2; the D gene is possibly TRBD1 (5 bases). V lost 0 bases to trimming and J lost 7 bases, with 9 bases between them. CDR1 LGHNA and CDR2 YSLEER come from the germline V gene. The CDR3 spans 13 residues. CDR3 sequence reads: CASSQDLGGGYTF. Written as DNA, the CDR3 is TGCGCCAGCAGCCAAGATCTGGGGGGTGGCTACACCTTC.

The genes are TRBV20-1 and TRBJ1-2; D possibly corresponds to TRBD1 (6 bases). The CDR3 loop spans 11 amino acids. Trimming cost V 1 base and J 6 bases, with 6 bases left between them. Germline CDR1 DFQATT, CDR2 SNEGSKA (reference sequence). CDR3 residues: CSARAGDGYTF. CDR3 sequence (DNA): TGCAGTGCTAGAGCAGGGGATGGCTACACCTTC.

This clonotype occurred many times. The chain combines TRBV2 with TRBJ2-1; tentative D call: TRBD1 (6 bases). The CDR3 consists of 11 residues. The V end lost 3 bases, the J end lost 15 bases, and 12 bases lay between the germline ends. Per germline, CDR1 SNHLY and CDR2 FYNNEI. The CDR3 DNA reads TGTGCCAGCAGTGACCGCCAGGGGCGGTTCTTC. Translating it yields CASSDRQGRFF.

The chain combines TRBV25-1 with TRBJ1-6; D is unclear. The CDR3 has 15 residues. Germline assignment: CDR1 MGHDK and CDR2 SYGVNS. Trimming pared 3 bases from V and 7 bases from J, leaving 13 bases between. The CDR3 spells CASSESHNLNSPLHF. The DNA for the CDR3 is TGTGCCAGCAGTGAGTCCCATAACCTAAATTCACCCCTCCACTTT.

This clonotype was recorded a few times. V gene TRBV10-3 combines with J gene TRBJ2-1; the D gene is possibly TRBD2 (5 bases). Germline CDR1 reads ENHRY; CDR2 reads SYGVKD. This CDR3 region has 12 residues. Trimming stripped 6 bases from V and 10 bases from J, with 13 bases between. CDR3 DNA: TGTGCCATCAGCGAGGGTCGCAGGGAGCAGTTCTTC. This gives the protein CAISEGRREQFF.

This clonotype is termed medium-sized. This chain connects TRBV15 to TRBJ2-1; 7 positions agree with TRBD2. The length of the CDR3 is 15 residues. The germline V gene encodes CDR1 LNHNV and CDR2 YYDKDF (reference sequence). With 3 bases clipped from V and 4 bases from J, the junction kept 6 bases outside the gene matches. DNA of the CDR3: TGTGCCACCAGCAGGGAGGTGGGACTATACAATGAGCAGTTCTTC. Protein: CATSREVGLYNEQFF.

This clonotype was seen many times. The chain carries TRBV5-1 and TRBJ1-5; no firm D call. The V gene's germline CDR1 is SGHRS and CDR2 YFSETQ. V lost 1 base to trimming and J lost 7 bases, with 15 bases between them. The CDR3 is 15 residues long. CDR3 in DNA: TGCGCCAGCAGCTTGTGGGGTGGAAGGCCACAGCCCCAGCATTTT. Its translation: CASSLWGGRPQPQHF.

This clonotype was observed a few times. A read error may be the cause here, since a much bigger clone is one base away. This CDR3 reads CAGSLSGVGSPLHF. Written as DNA, the CDR3 is TGTGCCGGCAGTTTATCGGGTGTGGGTTCACCCCTCCACTTT. The chain couples TRBV27 to TRBJ1-6; unclear D gene. The V gene's germline CDR1 is MNHEY and CDR2 SMNVEV (reference sequence). The CDR3 runs 14 residues.